This T cell receptor beta chain was documented in a study of T cell changes during pregnancy in multiple sclerosis (dated by TCRdb to the late 2010s). With respect to the entire study: The study examined how the T cell repertoire changed over the course of pregnancy in women with multiple sclerosis.

The library was generated by the immunoSEQ multiplex PCR assay. In TCRdb, the immuneACCESS table is reduced to in-frame sequences with V and J assigned. These tables do not hold every clone; where another copy was compared, an unresolved V gene accounts for under half, and the others remain unexplained. Recorded for this sample are 50,000 or so clones; more than 90% of them occurred a single time. The top ten clones comprise around 0.38% of the sample. The sample holds a few counts of this clone. Its binding antigen is unknown. No much larger clonotype is one base removed from it; base qualities were not supplied. Taken from the germline V gene (reference sequence), the CDR1 and CDR2 loops are MNHEY and SMNVEV. V is clipped by 7 bases and J by 2 bases, and the sequence between their germline boundaries is 21 bases long. The CDR3 covers 16 residues, taking in both the cysteine and the phenylalanine. Just the 48-base CDR3 DNA is kept, in frame starting at base 1.

The receptor chain draws on TRBV27 and TRBJ2-7; possibly the D gene is TRBD1, per 5 matching bases. This TCR came from a female donor with multiple sclerosis, enrolled in a pregnancy study. The starting material was CD4+ T cells from peripheral blood mononuclear cells, obtained before pregnancy. In nucleotides, the sequence is TGTGCCAGCATCCCCCTTAGCAAGGGGCTCACCTACGAGCAGTACTTC. Protein translation: CASIPLSKGLTYEQYF.